Presented here are 25 T cell receptor beta chains from one specimen sequenced in a study of blood T cells in healthy people across ages. Primers used in a second PCR of roughly 7 to 11 cycles were a sample-barcoded 5' primer and a J-beta primer mix. MiXCR was run by TCRdb on the 5' RACE reads, yielding one entry per CDR3 protein. The sample yields about 830,000 distinct CDR3 sequences, approximately 65% seen once. The sequencing input was blood. All receptors come from a man aged 25-45 years in good health.

The rearrangement uses TRBV5-1 and TRBJ2-3, with TRBD1 matching over 7 bases. V dropped 3 bases and J dropped 0; count of bases not matched to a gene: 13. This CDR3 spans 18 amino acids. The V gene's germline CDR1 is SGHRS and CDR2 YFSETQ. CDR3 sequence reads: CASSSLPYRGVSTDTQYF. The CDR3 region has the DNA TGCGCCAGCAGCTCCCTACCTTACAGGGGAGTTAGCACAGATACGCAGTATTTT.

This clonotype was seen at least ten times. This rearrangement joins TRBV20-1 to TRBJ2-1; TRBD1 matches at 8 bases. V lost 0 bases to trimming and J lost 9 bases; unmatched junction nucleotides: 16. The germline gives CDR1 DFQATT, CDR2 SNEGSKA (reference sequence). The CDR3 spans 17 residues. CDR3 DNA: TGCAGTGCTAGAGACCAGGCCGGAGCGAGAGACAGGGGTGAGCAGTTCTTC. Its protein product is CSARDQAGARDRGEQFF.

V gene TRBV6-2 or TRBV6-3 combines with J gene TRBJ2-2; D might be TRBD2 (5 bases). The V gene's germline CDR1 is MNHEY and CDR2 SVGEGT. The ends were cut back, 3 bases at V and 7 bases at J, with 9 bases in the middle. The CDR3 is made up of 13 amino acids. In DNA form, the CDR3 reads TGTGCCAGCAGTTATTCGGGATACGGGGAGCTGTTTTTT. This translates into CASSYSGYGELFF.

In its sample, this clonotype was seen a few times. The chain combines TRBV4-2 with TRBJ2-6; no clear D gene. The CDR3 extends over 16 amino acids. Germline V lookup: CDR1 LGHNA, CDR2 YNFKEQ. V gave up 0 bases and J gave up 0 bases, with 6 bases separating them. The CDR3 nucleotides are TGTGCCAGCAGCCAAGAGGCAAGCTCTGGGGCCAACGTCCTGACTTTC. Translation: CASSQEASSGANVLTF.

V gene TRBV12-3 or TRBV12-4 combines with J gene TRBJ2-3; D might be TRBD2 (5 bases). The length of the CDR3 is 15 residues. Trimming removed 7 bases at V and 3 bases at J, with 17 bases between. In DNA form, the CDR3 reads TGTGCCAGCACCGCCCCCGGAGGCCAGACAGATACGCAGTATTTT. It specifies CASTAPGGQTDTQYF.

The J gene is TRBJ1-1, the V gene TRBV12-3 or TRBV12-4; perhaps TRBD1 as D (5 bases). The CDR3 loop spans 14 amino acids. V gave up 5 bases and J gave up 0 bases, with 10 bases separating them. The chain's CDR3 is CASSLQVVNTEAFF. In DNA form, the CDR3 reads TGTGCCAGCAGTCTACAGGTGGTGAACACTGAAGCTTTCTTT.

V is TRBV18 and J is TRBJ2-4; 10 positions match TRBD2. CDR1 is KGHSH and CDR2 is LQKENI in the germline V gene. The CDR3 extends over 15 amino acids. J gave up 13 bases and V 5 bases, and 14 bases lay outside the gene matches. Here the CDR3 reads CASSSSGGRTYEQYF. The CDR3 DNA follows: TGTGCCAGCTCATCTAGCGGGGGCCGAACCTACGAACAGTACTTC.

V and J are TRBV6-2 or TRBV6-3 and TRBJ2-1; possible D gene TRBD2, 5 bases. The length of the CDR3 is 12 residues. Deletions cut 5 bases from V and 9 bases from J, with 11 bases between. The germline V gene encodes CDR1 MNHEY and CDR2 SVGEGT. CDR3 sequence reads: CASSPGRSEQFF. The CDR3 bases are TGTGCCAGCAGTCCGGGGAGAAGTGAGCAGTTCTTC.

The V call is TRBV6-2 or TRBV6-3, the J call TRBJ2-4, with 7 bases aligning to TRBD1. The CDR3 spans 17 residues. J lost 0 bases, V lost 4 bases, and 9 bases had no gene match. CDR1 and CDR2 (germline): MNHEY, SVGEGT. The CDR3 here is CASSSRTGDPAKNIQYF. The CDR3 DNA reads TGTGCCAGCAGTTCAAGAACAGGGGACCCAGCCAAAAACATTCAGTACTTC.

This clonotype was detected only a few times. The J gene is TRBJ2-3, the V gene TRBV6-2 or TRBV6-3; perhaps TRBD2 as D (5 bases). The V end was cut by 4 bases, the J end by 3 bases, with 14 bases between. Per the germline V gene, CDR1 is MNHEY and CDR2 is SVGEGT. This CDR3 is 15 amino acids long. In DNA, the CDR3 is TGTGCCAGCAGTTCGCGACTATCTGGGACAGATACGCAGTATTTT. Protein product: CASSSRLSGTDTQYF.

The CDR3 DNA follows: TGTGCCAGCGGCCTCCGGAGGTCCGCAGAGACCCAGTACTTC. It codes for CASGLRRSAETQYF. V gene TRBV12-3 or TRBV12-4 combines with J gene TRBJ2-5; tentative D call: TRBD2 (5 bases). This CDR3 has 14 amino acids. Trimming took off 8 bases at V and 4 bases at J, with 17 bases between the two ends.

The gene calls are TRBV12-3 or TRBV12-4 and TRBJ1-1, with D possibly matching TRBD1 (5 bases). This CDR3 spans 16 amino acids. Deletions cut 5 bases from V and 1 base from J, with 17 bases between. The CDR3 reads CASSLLPSTANTEAFF. CDR3 DNA: TGTGCCAGCAGTCTACTTCCATCGACAGCGAACACTGAAGCTTTCTTT.

V usage is TRBV11-2 and J usage is TRBJ2-3; no definite D call. The length of the CDR3 is 14 residues. The V end was cut by 5 bases, the J end by 2 bases, with 11 bases between. Germline V gives CDR1 SGHAT, CDR2 FQNNGV. The CDR3 loop reads CASSIGRLTDTQYF. CDR3 nucleotides: TGTGCCAGCAGCATAGGACGGCTCACAGATACGCAGTATTTT.

The V and J genes are TRBV24-1 and TRBJ2-3; D not resolved. The CDR3 has 14 residues. V lost 1 base and J 3 bases, leaving 7 bases between the germline ends. The germline CDR1 and CDR2 sequences are KGHDR and SFDVKD. The CDR3 nucleotides are TGTGCCACCAGTGATTTTAGGGCTACAGATACGCAGTATTTT. Translation: CATSDFRATDTQYF.

The V call is TRBV5-1, the J call TRBJ2-3, with 7 bases matching TRBD2. CDR1 SGHRS and CDR2 YFSETQ come from the germline V gene. This CDR3 comprises 15 residues. Trimming cost V 4 bases and J 2 bases; bases outside gene matches: 7. The CDR3 sequence is CASSPLGGNTDTQYF. The DNA for the CDR3 is TGCGCCAGCAGCCCACTGGGGGGGAACACAGATACGCAGTATTTT.

The chain couples TRBV5-1 to TRBJ2-1; the D is unclear. CDR1 is SGHRS, CDR2 YFSETQ, per germline. The CDR3 has 11 amino acids. V gave up 1 base and J gave up 9 bases, with 5 bases separating them. The CDR3 protein is CASSLLAEQFF. CDR3 bases: TGCGCCAGCAGCTTGTTGGCTGAGCAGTTCTTC.

This chain links TRBV29-1 with TRBJ2-5; D might be TRBD1 or TRBD2, each matching 5 bases. The germline CDR1 and CDR2 sequences are SQVTM and ANQGSEA. The V and J ends lost 3 bases and 2 bases respectively, with 7 bases between them. The CDR3 has 12 amino acids. The CDR3: CSVEGEQETQYF. The CDR3 coding sequence is TGCAGCGTTGAGGGGGAGCAAGAGACCCAGTACTTC.

This clonotype was observed once. J is TRBJ2-1 and V is TRBV9; tentative D call: TRBD2 (5 bases). The CDR3 length is 16 residues. Trimming shortened V by 3 bases and J by 4 bases, and 17 bases separated the two germline ends. Germline V lookup: CDR1 SGDLS, CDR2 YYNGEE. DNA for the CDR3: TGTGCCAGCAGCGCCTCTTATAGCGAGGTGTACAATGAGCAGTTCTTC. It encodes CASSASYSEVYNEQFF. The complete variable domain, with remaining parts taken from reference TRBV9 and TRBJ2-1, reads DSGVTQTPKHLITATGQRVTLRCSPRSGDLSVYWYQQSLDQGLQFLIQYYNGEERAKGNILERFSAQQFPDLHSELNLSSLELGDSALYFCASSASYSEVYNEQFFGPGTRLTVL.

CDR3: CSADVGENYGYTF. DNA of the CDR3: TGCAGCGCGGACGTCGGGGAGAACTATGGCTACACCTTC. V usage is TRBV20-1 and J usage is TRBJ1-2; D is undetermined. Germline lookup yields CDR1 DFQATT and CDR2 SNEGSKA (reference sequence). The CDR3 is 13 residues long.

As for this clonotype: One end of the junction does not line up with germline, which may come from a read error. This rearrangement joins TRBV7-9 to TRBJ2-4; maybe TRBD2 (5 bases). Germline V gene lookup returns CDR1 SEHNR and CDR2 FQNEAQ (reference sequence). The CDR3 spans 15 residues. CDR3 coding DNA: TGTGCCGGCAGCTTCCGGGAAGTGTTCGAAAACATTCAGTACTTC. Protein sequence: CAGSFREVFENIQYF.

The chain employs TRBV2 and TRBJ2-2; perhaps TRBD2 as D (5 bases). CDR3 length: 15 residues. Trimming took off 0 bases at V and 4 bases at J, with 9 bases between the two ends. Germline CDR1 is SNHLY and CDR2 is FYNNEI. The CDR3 loop reads CASSEADSSTGELFF. The CDR3 DNA follows: TGTGCCAGCAGTGAAGCGGACTCATCCACCGGGGAGCTGTTTTTT.

The chain has TRBV3-1 and TRBJ2-2; D ambiguous. The germline V gene encodes CDR1 LGHDT and CDR2 YNNKEL (reference sequence). The CDR3 contains 15 residues. V shed 0 bases and J shed 5 bases, with 10 bases lying between them. The CDR3 region is CASSQDNGGTGELFF. CDR3 coding DNA: TGTGCCAGCAGCCAAGATAATGGTGGGACCGGGGAGCTGTTTTTT.

V gene TRBV5-1 combines with J gene TRBJ2-3, with a weak D call TRBD1 (7 bases). This CDR3 contains 16 residues. Germline loops: CDR1 SGHRS, CDR2 YFSETQ. The V gene lost 4 bases and the J gene lost 3 bases, with 18 bases spanning the gap. The CDR3 region is CASSAGTGVLTDTQYF. The CDR3 DNA is TGCGCCAGCAGCGCGGGAACAGGGGTTTTGACAGATACGCAGTATTTT.

The chain uses TRBV10-3 and TRBJ1-2; D uncertain. Per the germline V gene, CDR1 is ENHRY and CDR2 is SYGVKD. Trimming took off 0 bases at V and 8 bases at J, with 13 bases between the two ends. This CDR3 is 14 amino acids long. This CDR3 is CAISESKGIDGYTF. DNA for the CDR3: TGTGCCATCAGTGAGTCGAAGGGAATCGACGGCTACACCTTC.

As to this clonotype: One junction end does not reproduce the germline sequence, and a read error may be involved. V gene TRBV7-9 combines with J gene TRBJ1-6; no definite D call. The germline gives CDR1 SEHNR, CDR2 FQNEAQ (reference sequence). The CDR3 length is 16 residues. The DNA of the CDR3 is TGTGCCGGCAGCGACGGCCGGGGCTCCTATAATTCACCCCTCCACTTT. This translates into CAGSDGRGSYNSPLHF.